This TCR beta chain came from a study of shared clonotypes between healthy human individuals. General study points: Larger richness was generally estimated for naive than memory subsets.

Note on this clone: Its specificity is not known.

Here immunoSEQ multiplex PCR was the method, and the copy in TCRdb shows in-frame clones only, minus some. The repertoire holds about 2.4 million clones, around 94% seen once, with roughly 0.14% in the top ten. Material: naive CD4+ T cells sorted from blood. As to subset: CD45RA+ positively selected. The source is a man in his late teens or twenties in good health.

The CDR3: CARSLAGGPIRTTQYF. The CDR3 DNA reads TGTGCCAGAAGCCTAGCGGGAGGGCCGATTCGGACGACCCAGTACTTC. V is TRBV5-3 and J is TRBJ2-5; 12 bases map to TRBD2. TRBV5-3 is assigned to the ORF class and has an uncertain function. Unmatched junction bases numbered 11, after V lost 4 bases and J lost 7 bases. The CDR3 loop spans 16 amino acids.